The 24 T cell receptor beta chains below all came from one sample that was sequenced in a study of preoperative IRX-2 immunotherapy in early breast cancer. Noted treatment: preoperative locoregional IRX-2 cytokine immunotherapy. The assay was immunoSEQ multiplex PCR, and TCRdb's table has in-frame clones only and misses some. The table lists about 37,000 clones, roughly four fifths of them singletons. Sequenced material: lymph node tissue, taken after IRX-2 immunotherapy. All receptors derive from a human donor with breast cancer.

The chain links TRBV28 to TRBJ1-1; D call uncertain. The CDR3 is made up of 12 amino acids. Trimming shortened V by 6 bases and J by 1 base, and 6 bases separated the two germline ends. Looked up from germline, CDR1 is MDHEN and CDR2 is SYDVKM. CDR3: CASSRGNTEAFF. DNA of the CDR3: TGTGCCAGCAGCCGGGGGAACACTGAAGCTTTCTTT.

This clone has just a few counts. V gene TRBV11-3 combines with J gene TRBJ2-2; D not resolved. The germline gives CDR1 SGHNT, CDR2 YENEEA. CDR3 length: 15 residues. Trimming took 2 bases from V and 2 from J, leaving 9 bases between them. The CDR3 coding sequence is TGTGCCAGCAGCTTAAGATCCTCCAACACCGGGGAGCTGTTTTTT. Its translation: CASSLRSSNTGELFF.

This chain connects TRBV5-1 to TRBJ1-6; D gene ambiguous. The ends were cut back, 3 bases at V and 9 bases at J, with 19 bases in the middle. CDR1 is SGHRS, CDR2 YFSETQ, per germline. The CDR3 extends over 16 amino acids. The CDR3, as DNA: TGCGCCAGCAGCTATCGGGATCAGGTCATGGGTTCACCCCTCCACTTT. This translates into CASSYRDQVMGSPLHF.

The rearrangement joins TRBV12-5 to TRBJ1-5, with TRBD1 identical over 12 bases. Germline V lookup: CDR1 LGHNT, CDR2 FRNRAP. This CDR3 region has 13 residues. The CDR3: CARGQGANQPQHF. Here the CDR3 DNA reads TGTGCCAGGGGACAGGGGGCCAATCAGCCCCAGCATTTT. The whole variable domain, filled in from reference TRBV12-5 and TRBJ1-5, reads DARVTQTPRHKVTEMGQEVTMRCQPILGHNTVFWYRQTMMQGLELLAYFRNRAPLDDSGMPKDRFSAEMPDATLATLKIQPSEPRDSAVYFCARGQGANQPQHFGDGTRLSIL.

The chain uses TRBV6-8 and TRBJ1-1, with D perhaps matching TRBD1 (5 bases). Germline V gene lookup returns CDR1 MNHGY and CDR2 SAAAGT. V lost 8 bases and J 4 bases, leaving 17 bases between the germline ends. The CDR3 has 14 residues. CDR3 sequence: CASDKGLSRTEAFF. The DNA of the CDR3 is TGTGCCAGCGACAAGGGGTTGAGCCGCACTGAAGCTTTCTTT.

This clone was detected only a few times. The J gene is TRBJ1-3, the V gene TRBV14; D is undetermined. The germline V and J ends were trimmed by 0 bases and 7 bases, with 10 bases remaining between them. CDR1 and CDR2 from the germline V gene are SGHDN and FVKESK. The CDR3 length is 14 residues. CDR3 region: CASSQEQARNTIYF. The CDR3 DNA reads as TGTGCCAGCAGCCAAGAGCAGGCTCGGAACACCATATATTTT.

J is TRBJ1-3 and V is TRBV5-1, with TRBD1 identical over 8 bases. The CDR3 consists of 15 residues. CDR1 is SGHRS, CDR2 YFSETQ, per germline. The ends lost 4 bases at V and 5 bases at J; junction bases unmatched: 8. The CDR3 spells CASSIQGVLRNTIYF. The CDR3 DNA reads TGCGCCAGCAGCATACAGGGGGTTCTCAGAAACACCATATATTTT.

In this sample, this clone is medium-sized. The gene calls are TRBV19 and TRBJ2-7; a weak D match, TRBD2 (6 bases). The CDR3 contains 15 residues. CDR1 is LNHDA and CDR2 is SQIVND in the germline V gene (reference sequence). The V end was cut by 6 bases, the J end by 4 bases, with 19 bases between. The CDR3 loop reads CASRLAQATLYEQYF. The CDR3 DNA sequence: TGTGCCAGTAGGCTAGCGCAAGCGACTTTATACGAGCAGTACTTC.

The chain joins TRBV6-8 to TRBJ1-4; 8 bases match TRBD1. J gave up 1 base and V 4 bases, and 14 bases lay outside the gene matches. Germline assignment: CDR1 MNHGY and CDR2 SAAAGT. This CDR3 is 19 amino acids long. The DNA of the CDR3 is TGTGCCAGCAGTTCAACAGACAGGGGAGGAGGACGAACTAATGAAAAACTGTTTTTT. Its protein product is CASSSTDRGGGRTNEKLFF.

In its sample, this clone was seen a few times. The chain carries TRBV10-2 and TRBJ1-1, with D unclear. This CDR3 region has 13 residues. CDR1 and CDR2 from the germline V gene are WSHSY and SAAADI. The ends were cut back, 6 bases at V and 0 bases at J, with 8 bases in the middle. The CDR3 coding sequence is TGCGCCAGCAGAGAGATAGTGAACACTGAAGCTTTCTTT. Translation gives CASREIVNTEAFF.

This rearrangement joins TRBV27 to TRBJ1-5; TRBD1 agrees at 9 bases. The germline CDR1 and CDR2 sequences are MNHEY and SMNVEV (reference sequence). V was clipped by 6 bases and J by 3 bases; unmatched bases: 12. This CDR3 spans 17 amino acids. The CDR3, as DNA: TGTGCCAGCAGCCCCCACCGGGACAGGGTGAACAATCAGCCCCAGCATTTT. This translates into CASSPHRDRVNNQPQHF.

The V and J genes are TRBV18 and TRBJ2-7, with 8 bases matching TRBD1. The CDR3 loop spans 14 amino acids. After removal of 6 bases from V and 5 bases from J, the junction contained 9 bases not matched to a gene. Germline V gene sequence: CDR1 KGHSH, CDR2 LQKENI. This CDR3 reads CASSTSGGINEQYF. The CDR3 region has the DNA TGTGCCAGCTCCACGTCAGGGGGCATCAACGAGCAGTACTTC.

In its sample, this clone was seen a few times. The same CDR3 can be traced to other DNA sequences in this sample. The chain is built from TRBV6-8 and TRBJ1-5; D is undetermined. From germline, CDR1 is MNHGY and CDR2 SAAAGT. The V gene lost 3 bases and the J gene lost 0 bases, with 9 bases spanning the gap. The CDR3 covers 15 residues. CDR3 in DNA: TGTGCCAGCAGTTATAGCGGGGTTAGCAATCAGCCCCAGCATTTT. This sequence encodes CASSYSGVSNQPQHF.

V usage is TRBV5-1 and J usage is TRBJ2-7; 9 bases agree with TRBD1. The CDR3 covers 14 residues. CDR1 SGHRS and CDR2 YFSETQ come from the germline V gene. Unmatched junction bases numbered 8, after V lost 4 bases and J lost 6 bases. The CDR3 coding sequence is TGCGCCAGCAGCCGCCGGGACAGGGATGGCGAGCAGTACTTC. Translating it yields CASSRRDRDGEQYF.

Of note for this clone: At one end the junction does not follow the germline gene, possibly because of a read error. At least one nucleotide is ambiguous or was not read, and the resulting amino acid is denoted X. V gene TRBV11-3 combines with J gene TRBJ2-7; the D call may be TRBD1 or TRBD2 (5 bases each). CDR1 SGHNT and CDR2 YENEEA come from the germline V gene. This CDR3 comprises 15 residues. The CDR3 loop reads CAXSQRGESSYEQYF. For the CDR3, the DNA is TGTGCCARCAGCCAAAGGGGAGAAAGCTCCTACGAGCAGTACTTC.

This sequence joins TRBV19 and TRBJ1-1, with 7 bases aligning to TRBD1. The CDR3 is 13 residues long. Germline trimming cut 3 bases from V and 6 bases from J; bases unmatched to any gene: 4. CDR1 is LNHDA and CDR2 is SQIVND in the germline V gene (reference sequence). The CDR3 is CASSIQGTAEAFF. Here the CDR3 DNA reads TGTGCCAGTAGTATTCAGGGGACAGCTGAAGCTTTCTTT.

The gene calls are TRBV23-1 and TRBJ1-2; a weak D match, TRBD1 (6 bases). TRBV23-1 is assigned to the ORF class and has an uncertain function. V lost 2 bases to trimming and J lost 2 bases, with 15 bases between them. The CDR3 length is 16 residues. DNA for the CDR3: TGCGCCAGCAGTCAAACCTACCCAGGGGTGAACTATGGCTACACCTTC. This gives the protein CASSQTYPGVNYGYTF.

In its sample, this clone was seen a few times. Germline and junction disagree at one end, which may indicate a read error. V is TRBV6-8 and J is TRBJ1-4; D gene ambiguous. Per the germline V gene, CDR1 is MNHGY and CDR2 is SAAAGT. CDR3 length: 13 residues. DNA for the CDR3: TGTGCCATCAGTAATTCAGTTGGAGAAAAACTGTTTTTT. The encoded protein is CAISNSVGEKLFF.

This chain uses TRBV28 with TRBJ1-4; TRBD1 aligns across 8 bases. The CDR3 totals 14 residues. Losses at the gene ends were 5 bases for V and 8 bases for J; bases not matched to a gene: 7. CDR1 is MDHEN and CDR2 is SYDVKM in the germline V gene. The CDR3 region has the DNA TGTGCCAGCAGTCCGGACAGGGAGGGGGAAAAACTGTTTTTT. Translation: CASSPDREGEKLFF.

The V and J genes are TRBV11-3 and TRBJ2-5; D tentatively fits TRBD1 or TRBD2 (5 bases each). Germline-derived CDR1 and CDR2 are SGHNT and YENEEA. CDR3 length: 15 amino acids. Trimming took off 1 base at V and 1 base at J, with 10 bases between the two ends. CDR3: CASSLVGTGQETQYF. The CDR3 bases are TGTGCCAGCAGCTTAGTAGGGACCGGCCAAGAGACCCAGTACTTC.

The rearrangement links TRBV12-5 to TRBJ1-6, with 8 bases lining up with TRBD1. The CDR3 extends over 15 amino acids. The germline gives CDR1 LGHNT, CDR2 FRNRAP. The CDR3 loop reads CASKDRASYNSPLHF. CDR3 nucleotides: TGTGCCAGCAAGGACAGGGCAAGCTATAATTCACCCCTCCACTTT.

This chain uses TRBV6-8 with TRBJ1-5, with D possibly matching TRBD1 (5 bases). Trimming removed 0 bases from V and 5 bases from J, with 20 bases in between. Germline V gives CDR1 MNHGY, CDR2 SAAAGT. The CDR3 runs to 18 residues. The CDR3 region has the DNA TGTGCCAGCAGTTACTCATTCCTAACTACAGGAAACGATCAGCCCCAGCATTTT. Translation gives CASSYSFLTTGNDQPQHF.

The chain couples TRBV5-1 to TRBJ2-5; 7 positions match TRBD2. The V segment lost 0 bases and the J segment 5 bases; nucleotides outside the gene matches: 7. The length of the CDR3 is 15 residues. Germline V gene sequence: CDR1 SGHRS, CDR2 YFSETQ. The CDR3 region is CASSLGDYPPETQYF. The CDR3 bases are TGCGCCAGCAGCTTGGGGGACTACCCCCCCGAGACCCAGTACTTC.

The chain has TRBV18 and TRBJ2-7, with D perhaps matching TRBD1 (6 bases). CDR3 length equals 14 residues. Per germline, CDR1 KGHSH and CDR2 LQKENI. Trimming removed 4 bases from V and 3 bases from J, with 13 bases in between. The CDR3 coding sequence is TGTGCCAGCTCACGCGATCAGGGGCTCTACGAGCAGTACTTC. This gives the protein CASSRDQGLYEQYF.